A single sample gave rise to the 27 T cell receptor beta chains below, sequenced in a study of T cells in Graves' hyperthyroidism and ophthalmopathy. Researchers amplified the TCR beta CDR3 regions from RNA transcripts. HTBI primers drove first-round RT-PCR of the TCR CDR3. TCRdb re-called the multiplex PCR reads through MiXCR, storing one row per CDR3 protein. The sample has 550,000 to 700,000 distinct CDR3 sequences, 14% to 15% seen once. Sequenced: blood. These receptor sequences come from a woman in her thirties or forties with Graves' ophthalmopathy.

In the case of this clonotype: A read error may be the cause here, since a much bigger clone is one base away. The V gene is TRBV28, the J gene TRBJ1-5; the match to TRBD1 covers 8 bases. Germline V CDR1 and CDR2: MDHEN, SYDVKM. V lost 5 bases to trimming and J lost 0 bases; unmatched junction nucleotides: 15. This CDR3 comprises 19 residues. This CDR3 is CASSPRGPGDFNSNQPQHF. The CDR3 DNA is TGTGCCAGCAGTCCCAGGGGGCCCGGGGACTTTAATAGCAATCAGCCCCAGCATTTT.

This clonotype was recorded many times. The chain joins TRBV6-1 to TRBJ2-7; a weak D match, TRBD1 (6 bases). The V gene lost 2 bases and the J gene lost 6 bases, with 17 bases spanning the gap. The CDR3 extends over 15 amino acids. Germline CDR1 is MNHNS and CDR2 is SASEGT. The CDR3 loop reads CASSETSITGIEQYF. The CDR3 nucleotides are TGTGCCAGCAGTGAAACGTCCATTACAGGGATCGAGCAGTACTTC.

The V gene is TRBV12-3 or TRBV12-4, the J gene TRBJ1-5; TRBD1 aligns across 7 bases. The V gene end was trimmed by 3 bases and the J gene end by 5 bases; junction bases not matched to a gene: 4. CDR3 length: 14 residues. In DNA form, the CDR3 reads TGTGCCAGCAGTTTGGACAGGAGGGATCAGCCCCAGCATTTT. It is translated as CASSLDRRDQPQHF.

The chain uses TRBV7-8 and TRBJ2-5; D remains ambiguous. CDR1 is SGHVS, CDR2 FQNEAQ, per germline. The CDR3 runs 15 residues. V was shortened by 5 bases and J by 2 bases, with 15 bases between the two germline ends. The DNA for the CDR3 is TGTGCCAGCAGCCGAATGGTAGGATCACAAGAGACCCAGTACTTC. It encodes CASSRMVGSQETQYF.

There are many counts of this clonotype. The genes are TRBV24-1 and TRBJ1-1; 8 bases match TRBD1. From germline, CDR1 is KGHDR and CDR2 SFDVKD. This CDR3 spans 13 amino acids. Trimming took 3 bases from V and 11 from J; bases not matched to a gene: 7. CDR3 in amino acids: CATSDRTGYRAFF. The CDR3, as DNA: TGTGCCACCAGTGATCGGACAGGGTATAGGGCTTTCTTT.

This clonotype was detected ten times or more. The chain is built from TRBV24-1 and TRBJ2-5; D not certain. Looked up from germline, CDR1 is KGHDR and CDR2 is SFDVKD. The CDR3 covers 15 residues. With 1 base removed from V and 1 base from J, the gap between germline ends came to 9 bases. The CDR3 loop reads CATSDFKAGQETQYF. CDR3 in DNA: TGTGCCACCAGTGATTTTAAGGCCGGCCAAGAGACCCAGTACTTC.

This clonotype was seen many times. The V gene is TRBV19, the J gene TRBJ2-7; D call uncertain. This CDR3 is 14 amino acids long. Trimming removed 4 bases at V and 6 bases at J, with 16 bases between. Germline lookup yields CDR1 LNHDA and CDR2 SQIVND (reference sequence). Written as DNA, the CDR3 is TGTGCCAGTAGTAAGGACGGGCCGTTATTCGAGCAGTACTTC. Protein: CASSKDGPLFEQYF.

This clonotype was seen only a few times. A far larger clone is a single base away, which makes a read error likely. The chain uses TRBV28 and TRBJ2-5; D call uncertain. This CDR3 is 13 amino acids long. In germline, CDR1 is MDHEN, CDR2 SYDVKM. CDR3 protein: CVSSFGSQETQYF. The CDR3 DNA sequence: TGTGTCAGCAGTTTCGGCAGCCAAGAGACCCAGTACTTC. The full variable domain, rest sourced from reference TRBV28 and TRBJ2-5, is DVKVTQSSRYLVKRTGEKVFLECVQDMDHENMFWYRQDPGLGLRLIYFSYDVKMKEKGDIPEGYSVSREKKERFSLILESASTNQTSMYLCVSSFGSQETQYFGPGTRLLVL.

This clonotype was counted between two and nine times. The V gene is TRBV28, the J gene TRBJ2-5; D is unresolved. Germline CDR1 and CDR2: MDHEN and SYDVKM. The CDR3 loop spans 14 amino acids. The V end lost 3 bases, the J end lost 4 bases, and 12 bases lay between the germline ends. The CDR3 region has the DNA TGTGCCAGCAGTTTTCGTGTGGGGATAGAGACCCAGTACTTC. Translated, it gives CASSFRVGIETQYF.

In regard to this clonotype: This CDR3 fails to terminate in the conserved phenylalanine or tryptophan, so it likely reflects a read error. The chain links TRBV7-6 to TRBJ1-6; 7 nucleotides agree with TRBD1. Germline V gene data show CDR1 as SGHVS and CDR2 as FNYEAQ. This CDR3 region has 16 residues. V lost 4 bases to trimming and J lost 7 bases; unmatched junction nucleotides: 10. The CDR3 loop reads CASSSSRQGFNSPLHL. The DNA of the CDR3 is TGTGCCAGCAGCTCGAGCAGACAGGGCTTCAATTCACCCCTCCACCTT.

The CDR3 is CASSRAPPPGQQYF. CDR3 DNA: TGTGCCAGCAGTCGTGCGCCCCCTCCGGGACAGCAGTACTTC. The V and J genes are TRBV12-3 or TRBV12-4 and TRBJ2-7; D tentatively reads TRBD1 or TRBD2 (5 bases each). The CDR3 contains 14 residues. The germline V and J ends were trimmed by 5 bases and 8 bases, with 19 bases remaining between them.

This clonotype was seen many times. The rearrangement uses TRBV19 and TRBJ1-1; D perhaps matches TRBD1 (5 bases). V lost 6 bases and J 5 bases, leaving 25 bases between the germline ends. Looked up from germline, CDR1 is LNHDA and CDR2 is SQIVND (reference sequence). The CDR3 contains 17 residues. The DNA of the CDR3 is TGTGCCAGTAGCAAAAGGGCTTCCGGGACTGGGGGAACTGAAGCTTTCTTT. Residues: CASSKRASGTGGTEAFF.

This clonotype was recorded at least ten times. This chain joins TRBV24-1 and TRBJ2-2; TRBD1 is a possible D gene (5 bases). Trimming shortened V by 3 bases and J by 6 bases, and 16 bases separated the two germline ends. The CDR3 loop spans 16 amino acids. Germline CDR1 is KGHDR and CDR2 is SFDVKD. The CDR3 DNA reads as TGTGCCACCAGTGATCCTCAACCTCAGGGTGCCGGGGAGCTGTTTTTT. It specifies CATSDPQPQGAGELFF.

The CDR3 DNA sequence: TGTGCCACCAGTCCACACCAGGGAGACACCGGGGAGCTGTTTTTT. Amino acids: CATSPHQGDTGELFF. The chain couples TRBV24-1 to TRBJ2-2; either TRBD1 or TRBD2 may supply D (5 bases each). Germline CDR1 and CDR2: KGHDR and SFDVKD. The CDR3 is 15 amino acids. Trimming removed 6 bases from V and 3 bases from J, with 13 bases in between.

The chain employs TRBV6-5 and TRBJ1-5; D is perhaps TRBD1 (5 bases). The CDR3 extends over 14 amino acids. With 2 bases removed from V and 3 bases from J, the gap between germline ends came to 8 bases. Germline CDR1 and CDR2: MNHEY and SVGAGI. The CDR3 coding sequence is TGTGCCAGCAGTTACCGGGGGACCAATCAGCCCCAGCATTTT. It translates to CASSYRGTNQPQHF.

The chain uses TRBV27 and TRBJ2-7, with D uncertain. CDR1 is MNHEY and CDR2 is SMNVEV in the germline V gene (reference sequence). The CDR3 loop spans 13 amino acids. Trimming left V 6 bases short and J 4 bases short, with 13 bases between. The CDR3 reads CASSRYPGYEQYF. CDR3 nucleotide sequence: TGTGCCAGCAGCCGATATCCAGGTTACGAGCAGTACTTC.

Ten or more counts support this clonotype. The rearrangement uses TRBV4-2 and TRBJ2-7, with TRBD2 matching over 9 bases. CDR1 and CDR2 from the germline V gene are LGHNA and YNFKEQ. Germline trimming cut 0 bases from V and 6 bases from J; bases unmatched to any gene: 9. The CDR3 spans 16 residues. The CDR3 reads CASSQDSLAGIGEQYF. The CDR3 DNA sequence: TGTGCCAGCAGCCAAGATAGCCTAGCGGGGATCGGCGAGCAGTACTTC.

This clonotype was seen ten or more times. V gene TRBV2 combines with J gene TRBJ2-7, with 13 bases fitting TRBD2. V trimming: 5 bases; J trimming: 10 bases; junction bases outside the gene matches: 5. There are 13 residues in the CDR3. Germline V gene lookup returns CDR1 SNHLY and CDR2 FYNNEI. The CDR3 sequence: CASSSGLAGSQYF. CDR3 DNA sequence: TGTGCCAGCAGTTCGGGACTAGCGGGATCCCAGTACTTC. Full variable domain (rest looked up from reference TRBV2 and TRBJ2-7): EPEVTQTPSHQVTQMGQEVILRCVPISNHLYFYWYRQILGQKVEFLVSFYNNEISEKSEIFDDQFSVERPDGSNFTLKIRSTKLEDSAMYFCASSSGLAGSQYFGPGTRLTVT.

In its sample, this clonotype was seen many times. The rearrangement uses TRBV28 and TRBJ2-7; TRBD1 is a possible D gene (6 bases). V was pared by 6 bases and J by 2 bases, with 11 bases between. The CDR3 consists of 13 residues. CDR1 and CDR2 (germline): MDHEN, SYDVKM. This CDR3 is CASRGGGTYEQYF. The CDR3 DNA is TGTGCCAGCAGAGGTGGGGGCACCTACGAGCAGTACTTC.

This clonotype was observed many times. The gene calls are TRBV15 and TRBJ1-5; 8 nucleotides align to TRBD1. Unmatched junction bases numbered 4, after V lost 1 base and J lost 5 bases. CDR1 is LNHNV and CDR2 is YYDKDF in the germline V gene (reference sequence). The CDR3 is 15 residues long. The CDR3 DNA is TGTGCCACCAGCAGAGTCAGGGGGCCGGATCAGCCCCAGCATTTT. It translates to CATSRVRGPDQPQHF.

This clonotype was recorded many times. The chain has TRBV29-1 and TRBJ2-5; D ambiguous. This CDR3 spans 14 amino acids. CDR1 SQVTM and CDR2 ANQGSEA come from the germline V gene. Trimming removed 3 bases from V and 0 bases from J, with 11 bases in between. CDR3 sequence (DNA): TGCAGCGTTGATCCAGAAAAGTACCAAGAGACCCAGTACTTC. Translated, it gives CSVDPEKYQETQYF.

At least ten counts were recorded for this clonotype. This chain links TRBV10-3 with TRBJ1-1; D is ambiguous. The germline CDR1 and CDR2 sequences are ENHRY and SYGVKD. V gave up 7 bases and J gave up 1 base, with 10 bases separating them. This CDR3 comprises 13 residues. The CDR3: CAITEQENTEAFF. CDR3 DNA: TGTGCCATCACAGAACAAGAGAACACTGAAGCTTTCTTT.

This clonotype showed up many times. The chain recombines TRBV7-2 with TRBJ1-5; D call uncertain. The CDR3 is 15 amino acids. Germline-derived CDR1 and CDR2 are SGHTA and FQGNSA. The V and J ends lost 0 bases and 7 bases respectively, with 13 bases between them. CDR3 in amino acids: CASSLASAVVQPQHF. The CDR3 nucleotides read TGTGCCAGCAGCTTAGCTTCGGCAGTAGTCCAGCCCCAGCATTTT.

Only a few counts were recorded for this clonotype. The rearrangement uses TRBV28 and TRBJ1-6, with 7 bases identical to TRBD1. V lost 2 bases, J lost 10 bases, and 5 bases stayed unmatched. CDR1 and CDR2 (germline): MDHEN, SYDVKM. The CDR3 has 14 residues. The CDR3 region is CASSLGAGGSPLHF. The CDR3, as DNA: TGTGCCAGCAGTTTAGGGGCAGGGGGGTCACCCCTCCACTTT.

This rearrangement joins TRBV12-3 or TRBV12-4 to TRBJ1-3; D is undetermined. The V and J ends lost 5 bases and 4 bases respectively, with 6 bases between them. The CDR3 consists of 12 residues. CDR3 DNA sequence: TGTGCCAGCAGTGATACCGGAAACACCATATATTTT. Amino acid sequence: CASSDTGNTIYF.

This clonotype was detected ten times or more. This chain joins TRBV6-1 and TRBJ1-3; D gene uncertain. V lost 6 bases to trimming and J lost 0 bases, with 9 bases between them. Germline values: CDR1 MNHNS, CDR2 SASEGT. CDR3 length: 14 residues. The CDR3 nucleotides are TGTGCCAGCAGGGCCCCTATCTCTGGAAACACCATATATTTT. Translated: CASRAPISGNTIYF.

The chain carries TRBV6-5 and TRBJ2-7; 13 nucleotides match TRBD2. J gave up 7 bases and V 2 bases, and 11 bases lay outside the gene matches. Germline V gene data show CDR1 as MNHEY and CDR2 as SVGAGI. The CDR3 runs 17 residues. In DNA form, the CDR3 reads TGTGCCAGCAGTTACGATCCGGGACTAGCGGGACGCGAGGAGCAGTACTTC. The encoded protein is CASSYDPGLAGREEQYF.